The source of this T cell receptor (beta chain) is a study of identical twins. Overall study results and limits: The analysis was cross-sectional rather than longitudinal within donors.

In this sample, this clonotype turned up a few times. The antigen remains undetermined. A universal primer site was incorporated via template switching, and the cDNA contained unique molecular identifiers. MiXCR, run by TCRdb on the 5' RACE reads, gives a single entry per CDR3 protein. The sample yields around 370,000 distinct CDR3 sequences, 9% seen once. The TCR was taken from a woman aged 45-60 years in good health. The sequencing input was naive T cells sorted from blood.

The CDR3 DNA follows: TGCAGTGCTAGTACTAGCGGGAGCCACAATGAGCAGTTCTTC. It translates to CSASTSGSHNEQFF. The J gene is TRBJ2-1, the V gene TRBV20-1, with TRBD2 matching 11 bases. The CDR3 extends over 14 amino acids. The V gene's germline CDR1 is DFQATT and CDR2 SNEGSKA (reference sequence). V trimming: 3 bases; J trimming: 5 bases; junction bases outside the gene matches: 3.